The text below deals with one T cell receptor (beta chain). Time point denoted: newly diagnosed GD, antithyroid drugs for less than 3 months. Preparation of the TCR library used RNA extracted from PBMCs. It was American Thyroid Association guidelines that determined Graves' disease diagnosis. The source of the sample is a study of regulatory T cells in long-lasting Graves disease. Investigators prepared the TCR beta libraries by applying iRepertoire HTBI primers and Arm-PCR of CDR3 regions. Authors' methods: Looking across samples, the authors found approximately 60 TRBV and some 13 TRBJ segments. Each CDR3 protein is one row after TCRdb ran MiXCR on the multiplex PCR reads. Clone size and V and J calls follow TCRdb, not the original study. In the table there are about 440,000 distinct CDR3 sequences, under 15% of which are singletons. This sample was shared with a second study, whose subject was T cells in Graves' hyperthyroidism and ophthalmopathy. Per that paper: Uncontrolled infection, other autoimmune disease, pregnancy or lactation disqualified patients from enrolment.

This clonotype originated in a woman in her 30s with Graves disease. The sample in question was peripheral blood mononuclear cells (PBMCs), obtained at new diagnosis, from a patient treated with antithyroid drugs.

The CDR3 nucleotides are TGTGCCAGCAGTTTCGACAGCAGCTACGAGCAGTACTTC. Protein product: CASSFDSSYEQYF. The chain combines TRBV27 with TRBJ2-7, with a tentative D call TRBD1 (5 bases). V shed 3 bases and J shed 3 bases, with 9 bases lying between them. CDR1 is MNHEY, CDR2 SMNVEV, per germline (reference sequence). The CDR3 is 13 amino acids.